This is a list of T cell receptor beta chains from one sample in a study of early T cells in non-severe SARS-CoV-2 infection. TCRdb ran MiXCR on the 5' RACE reads and lists one entry per CDR3 protein. There are about 35,000 distinct CDR3 sequences in the sample; about 4.3% occur only once, and 7% to 9% lies in the top ten. Sequenced: whole blood. Source of these receptors: an adult who was a healthcare worker with PCR-confirmed SARS-CoV-2 infection or an uninfected control (not recorded which). Both conserved end residues are part of each CDR3. A D gene is named only where the DNA matches it firmly. Clone size appears in some rows only: once, few, many, or a class for an expanded clone.

clone_size: many; d_call: -; v_call: TRBV5-1; j_call: TRBJ2-5; cdr3_aa: CASSLGQYQETQYF; cdr3_nt: TGCGCCAGCAGCTTGGGACAGTATCAAGAGACCCAGTACTTC
clone_size: -; d_call: TRBD1; v_call: TRBV20-1; j_call: TRBJ2-5; cdr3_aa: CSAYSWGQGAKETQYF; cdr3_nt: TGCAGTGCGTATTCGTGGGGACAGGGGGCAAAGGAGACCCAGTACTTC
clone_size: few; d_call: -; v_call: TRBV27; j_call: TRBJ2-3; cdr3_aa: CASSSRTSTDTQYF; cdr3_nt: TGTGCCAGCAGTTCCCGGACTTCCACAGATACGCAGTATTTT
clone_size: many; d_call: TRBD1; v_call: TRBV5-1; j_call: TRBJ1-1; cdr3_aa: CASSPGTGFPYTEAFF; cdr3_nt: TGCGCCAGCAGCCCGGGGACAGGGTTTCCGTACACTGAAGCTTTCTTT
clone_size: few; d_call: -; v_call: TRBV3-1; j_call: TRBJ2-3; cdr3_aa: CASSLETAVLIGSTDTQYF; cdr3_nt: TGTGCCAGCAGCCTTGAGACAGCGGTCTTAATCGGGAGCACAGATACGCAGTATTTT
clone_size: -; d_call: TRBD1; v_call: TRBV28; j_call: TRBJ1-6; cdr3_aa: CASRGQGSYNSPLHF; cdr3_nt: TGTGCCAGCAGGGGACAGGGATCCTATAATTCACCCCTCCACTTT
clone_size: -; d_call: -; v_call: TRBV29-1; j_call: TRBJ1-4; cdr3_aa: CSVEVWEKLFF; cdr3_nt: TGCAGCGTTGAAGTGTGGGAAAAACTGTTTTTT
clone_size: -; d_call: TRBD1; v_call: TRBV7-3; j_call: TRBJ2-5; cdr3_aa: CASSPLGQGGETQYF; cdr3_nt: TGTGCCAGCAGCCCCCTGGGACAGGGGGGGGAGACCCAGTACTTC
clone_size: -; d_call: -; v_call: TRBV7-9; j_call: TRBJ1-1; cdr3_aa: CASSRGQEDTEAFF; cdr3_nt: TGTGCCAGCAGCCGAGGGCAGGAGGACACTGAAGCTTTCTTT
clone_size: many; d_call: -; v_call: TRBV29-1; j_call: TRBJ1-5; cdr3_aa: CSVQQADNQPQHF; cdr3_nt: TGCAGCGTCCAACAGGCGGACAATCAGCCCCAGCATTTT
clone_size: many; d_call: -; v_call: TRBV12-3/TRBV12-4; j_call: TRBJ2-1; cdr3_aa: CASSFRRGSLANEQFF; cdr3_nt: TGTGCCAGCAGTTTTCGGAGGGGTTCCCTTGCCAATGAGCAGTTCTTC
clone_size: many; d_call: TRBD1; v_call: TRBV20-1; j_call: TRBJ1-5; cdr3_aa: CSATNLQGHEYSNQPQHF; cdr3_nt: TGCAGTGCCACTAACCTACAGGGGCATGAATATAGCAATCAGCCCCAGCATTTT
clone_size: few; d_call: -; v_call: TRBV11-3; j_call: TRBJ2-5; cdr3_aa: CASSLGQTVEETQYF; cdr3_nt: TGTGCCAGCAGTCTCGGACAGACGGTTGAAGAGACCCAGTACTTC
clone_size: many; d_call: TRBD2; v_call: TRBV5-4; j_call: TRBJ2-1; cdr3_aa: CASSLAGGGGYNEQFF; cdr3_nt: TGTGCCAGCAGCTTGGCCGGCGGGGGGGGCTACAATGAGCAGTTCTTC
clone_size: many; d_call: TRBD1; v_call: TRBV9; j_call: TRBJ2-7; cdr3_aa: CASSFGQGPYEQYF; cdr3_nt: TGTGCCAGCAGCTTTGGACAGGGGCCCTACGAGCAGTACTTC
clone_size: -; d_call: -; v_call: TRBV28; j_call: TRBJ1-5; cdr3_aa: CASAGTYNQPQHF; cdr3_nt: TGTGCCAGTGCCGGGACCTACAATCAGCCCCAGCATTTT
clone_size: many; d_call: -; v_call: TRBV6-5; j_call: TRBJ2-2; cdr3_aa: CASSYGRYPPLNTGELFF; cdr3_nt: TGTGCCAGCAGTTACGGGCGGTATCCACCACTCAACACCGGGGAGCTGTTTTTT
clone_size: -; d_call: -; v_call: TRBV7-6; j_call: TRBJ1-4; cdr3_aa: CASSFGVLRNNEKLFF; cdr3_nt: TGTGCCAGCAGCTTTGGGGTTCTACGGAACAATGAAAAACTGTTTTTT
clone_size: many; d_call: -; v_call: TRBV5-1; j_call: TRBJ2-5; cdr3_aa: CASTGQETQYF; cdr3_nt: TGCGCCAGCACCGGACAGGAGACCCAGTACTTC
clone_size: many; d_call: -; v_call: TRBV12-3/TRBV12-4; j_call: TRBJ1-2; cdr3_aa: CASSSGGANYGYTF; cdr3_nt: TGTGCCAGCAGTTCCGGAGGAGCTAACTATGGCTACACCTTC
clone_size: -; d_call: -; v_call: TRBV6-2/TRBV6-3; j_call: TRBJ1-1; cdr3_aa: CASSDVPGADTEAFF; cdr3_nt: TGTGCCAGCAGTGACGTCCCGGGGGCTGACACTGAAGCTTTCTTT
clone_size: many; d_call: TRBD1; v_call: TRBV29-1; j_call: TRBJ1-1; cdr3_aa: CSVFPGQGGTEAFF; cdr3_nt: TGCAGCGTTTTCCCGGGACAGGGGGGCACTGAAGCTTTCTTT
clone_size: many; d_call: TRBD2; v_call: TRBV4-3; j_call: TRBJ2-3; cdr3_aa: CASSQDPGLAGGKDTQYF; cdr3_nt: TGCGCCAGCAGCCAAGATCCCGGACTAGCGGGGGGGAAGGATACGCAGTATTTT
clone_size: many; d_call: -; v_call: TRBV18; j_call: TRBJ2-3; cdr3_aa: CASSPLGQASDTQYF; cdr3_nt: TGTGCCAGCTCACCACTGGGACAAGCTTCGGATACGCAGTATTTT
clone_size: many; d_call: TRBD1; v_call: TRBV19; j_call: TRBJ1-5; cdr3_aa: CATYPGTGYRHQPQHF; cdr3_nt: TGTGCCACCTACCCCGGGACAGGATATAGACATCAGCCCCAGCATTTT
clone_size: many; d_call: -; v_call: TRBV30; j_call: TRBJ1-5; cdr3_aa: CAWSFGDNQPQHF; cdr3_nt: TGTGCCTGGAGTTTCGGCGACAATCAGCCCCAGCATTTT
clone_size: many; d_call: -; v_call: TRBV5-4; j_call: TRBJ1-6; cdr3_aa: CASSLDLQGYNSPLHF; cdr3_nt: TGTGCCAGCAGCTTGGACCTACAGGGCTATAATTCACCCCTCCACTTT
clone_size: many; d_call: TRBD2; v_call: TRBV7-6; j_call: TRBJ2-1; cdr3_aa: CASSFTSGGATEQFF; cdr3_nt: TGTGCCAGCAGCTTTACTAGCGGGGGGGCGACTGAGCAGTTCTTC
clone_size: few; d_call: -; v_call: TRBV7-6; j_call: TRBJ1-6; cdr3_aa: CASSLALTGLNSPLHF; cdr3_nt: TGTGCCAGCAGCTTAGCCCTTACAGGGCTGAATTCACCCCTCCACTTT
clone_size: many; d_call: -; v_call: TRBV5-8; j_call: TRBJ1-4; cdr3_aa: CASSLVRPANEKLFF; cdr3_nt: TGTGCCAGCAGCTTGGTGAGACCTGCTAATGAAAAACTGTTTTTT
clone_size: -; d_call: -; v_call: TRBV5-1; j_call: TRBJ2-3; cdr3_aa: CASSWGALTDTQYF; cdr3_nt: TGCGCCAGCAGCTGGGGGGCCCTCACAGATACGCAGTATTTT
clone_size: many; d_call: TRBD1; v_call: TRBV6-1; j_call: TRBJ1-5; cdr3_aa: CASSYTGANQPQHF; cdr3_nt: TGTGCCAGCAGCTATACAGGGGCGAATCAGCCCCAGCATTTT
clone_size: -; d_call: -; v_call: TRBV27; j_call: TRBJ1-1; cdr3_aa: CASSEGRMNTEAFF; cdr3_nt: TGTGCCAGCAGCGAGGGACGGATGAACACTGAAGCTTTCTTT
clone_size: many; d_call: -; v_call: TRBV12-3/TRBV12-4; j_call: TRBJ2-1; cdr3_aa: CASGRTAVRNEQFF; cdr3_nt: TGTGCCAGCGGAAGGACTGCCGTACGGAATGAGCAGTTCTTC
clone_size: -; d_call: TRBD1; v_call: TRBV2; j_call: TRBJ1-2; cdr3_aa: CASRRTGRGYGYTF; cdr3_nt: TGTGCCAGCAGGAGGACAGGCCGAGGGTATGGCTACACCTTC
clone_size: many; d_call: TRBD2; v_call: TRBV12-3/TRBV12-4; j_call: TRBJ2-5; cdr3_aa: CASSLEGLAGGKQETQYF; cdr3_nt: TGTGCCAGCAGCCTAGAGGGACTAGCGGGGGGAAAACAAGAGACCCAGTACTTC
clone_size: many; d_call: -; v_call: TRBV20-1; j_call: TRBJ1-5; cdr3_aa: CSAIEDRRGSNQPQHF; cdr3_nt: TGCAGTGCCATAGAAGACAGGCGAGGGAGCAATCAGCCCCAGCATTTT
clone_size: many; d_call: -; v_call: TRBV7-2; j_call: TRBJ2-1; cdr3_aa: CASSFRQSSYNEQFF; cdr3_nt: TGTGCCAGCAGCTTTCGACAAAGCTCCTACAATGAGCAGTTCTTC
clone_size: -; d_call: TRBD1; v_call: TRBV7-6; j_call: TRBJ1-5; cdr3_aa: CASSLVPGGQPQHF; cdr3_nt: TGTGCCAGCAGCTTAGTGCCAGGGGGACAGCCCCAGCATTTT
clone_size: many; d_call: -; v_call: TRBV2; j_call: TRBJ2-2; cdr3_aa: CASKGLNTGELFF; cdr3_nt: TGTGCCAGCAAGGGACTTAACACCGGGGAGCTGTTTTTT
clone_size: many; d_call: -; v_call: TRBV15; j_call: TRBJ2-2; cdr3_aa: CATGGNTGELFF; cdr3_nt: TGTGCCACCGGGGGGAACACCGGGGAGCTGTTTTTT
clone_size: few; d_call: TRBD2; v_call: TRBV2; j_call: TRBJ2-5; cdr3_aa: CASSEGTSIETQYF; cdr3_nt: TGTGCCAGCAGTGAAGGGACTAGCATAGAGACCCAGTACTTC
clone_size: many; d_call: -; v_call: TRBV12-2; j_call: TRBJ1-5; cdr3_aa: CASRLAGLRQPQHF; cdr3_nt: TGTGCAAGTCGCTTAGCGGGACTCCGTCAGCCCCAGCATTTT
clone_size: many; d_call: -; v_call: TRBV20-1; j_call: TRBJ2-1; cdr3_aa: CSATGDVDNEQFF; cdr3_nt: TGCAGTGCTACAGGGGATGTCGACAATGAGCAGTTCTTC
clone_size: -; d_call: -; v_call: TRBV6-1; j_call: TRBJ1-5; cdr3_aa: CASRIRDNNQPQHF; cdr3_nt: TGTGCCAGCAGGATCCGGGACAACAATCAGCCCCAGCATTTT
clone_size: many; d_call: -; v_call: TRBV7-9; j_call: TRBJ2-3; cdr3_aa: CASSFGGIDTQYF; cdr3_nt: TGTGCCAGCAGCTTCGGTGGTATAGATACGCAGTATTTT
clone_size: -; d_call: -; v_call: TRBV29-1; j_call: TRBJ2-2; cdr3_aa: CSAVGSKDTGELFF; cdr3_nt: TGCAGCGCCGTAGGCTCCAAGGACACCGGGGAGCTGTTTTTT
clone_size: many; d_call: -; v_call: TRBV7-9; j_call: TRBJ2-5; cdr3_aa: CASSLAKDTQETQYF; cdr3_nt: TGTGCCAGCAGCTTAGCGAAGGACACACAAGAGACCCAGTACTTC
clone_size: many; d_call: -; v_call: TRBV12-3/TRBV12-4; j_call: TRBJ2-2; cdr3_aa: CASSLGTRNTGELFF; cdr3_nt: TGTGCCAGCAGTCTCGGGACGAGGAACACCGGGGAGCTGTTTTTT
clone_size: many; d_call: TRBD2; v_call: TRBV12-3/TRBV12-4; j_call: TRBJ2-3; cdr3_aa: CASSPLLSGGSDTQYF; cdr3_nt: TGTGCCAGCAGTCCCCTTCTTAGCGGGGGTTCCGATACGCAGTATTTT
clone_size: -; d_call: -; v_call: TRBV29-1; j_call: TRBJ1-1; cdr3_aa: CSVQNLNTEAFF; cdr3_nt: TGCAGCGTCCAGAACTTGAACACTGAAGCTTTCTTT
clone_size: many; d_call: -; v_call: TRBV7-9; j_call: TRBJ1-4; cdr3_aa: CASSPRGTDEKLFF; cdr3_nt: TGTGCCAGCAGCCCCCGAGGGACGGATGAAAAACTGTTTTTT
clone_size: few; d_call: -; v_call: TRBV6-4; j_call: TRBJ2-1; cdr3_aa: CASSDGLVFEQFF; cdr3_nt: TGTGCCAGCAGTGACGGGTTAGTCTTTGAGCAGTTCTTC
clone_size: -; d_call: -; v_call: TRBV7-2; j_call: TRBJ2-3; cdr3_aa: CASSLGYRGASTDTQYF; cdr3_nt: TGTGCCAGCAGCTTGGGCTACCGCGGGGCCTCCACAGATACGCAGTATTTT
clone_size: many; d_call: -; v_call: TRBV2; j_call: TRBJ1-6; cdr3_aa: CASSVIERNSPLHF; cdr3_nt: TGTGCCAGCAGTGTTATAGAGAGAAATTCACCCCTCCACTTT
clone_size: many; d_call: TRBD1; v_call: TRBV5-1; j_call: TRBJ2-7; cdr3_aa: CASSQGQTYEQYF; cdr3_nt: TGCGCCAGCAGCCAGGGACAGACATACGAGCAGTACTTC
clone_size: few; d_call: TRBD2; v_call: TRBV3-1; j_call: TRBJ2-3; cdr3_aa: CASQTSGGRTDTQYF; cdr3_nt: TGTGCCAGCCAGACTAGCGGGGGCCGCACAGATACGCAGTATTTT
clone_size: many; d_call: -; v_call: TRBV7-8; j_call: TRBJ1-2; cdr3_aa: CASSLGLTLYGYTF; cdr3_nt: TGTGCCAGCAGCTTGGGACTTACCCTCTATGGCTACACCTTC
clone_size: many; d_call: -; v_call: TRBV28; j_call: TRBJ1-6; cdr3_aa: CASSLRGPGIYNSPLHF; cdr3_nt: TGTGCCAGCAGTTTAAGGGGACCAGGGATCTATAATTCACCCCTCCACTTT
clone_size: large; d_call: TRBD1; v_call: TRBV2; j_call: TRBJ2-7; cdr3_aa: CASSYGTGVREQYF; cdr3_nt: TGTGCCAGCAGCTACGGGACAGGGGTGAGGGAGCAGTACTTC